Presented here are 25 T cell receptor beta chains from one specimen sequenced in a study of metastatic and nonmetastatic thyroid tumors. No patient received treatment before thyroid surgery. TCRdb re-clonotyped the PCR reads via MiXCR. This table has under 25,000 clones, over 20% appearing once. The specimen sequenced was adjacent normal tissue. These receptors came from a female donor with papillary thyroid cancer or a benign thyroid nodule (not recorded which). Some clones in this sample may be carry-over from other donors' samples.

This clone has a handful of counts. The chain employs TRBV6-1 and TRBJ2-1; D gene ambiguous. CDR1 and CDR2 from the germline V gene are MNHNS and SASEGT. Trimming took 6 bases from V and 5 from J, leaving 20 bases between them. The CDR3 sequence is 16 residues long. The CDR3 DNA reads TGTGCCAGCAGCGAAAGAAGGGTTGTAAGGGACAATGAGCAGTTCTTC. Protein product: CASSERRVVRDNEQFF.

This clone counts as medium-sized (0.01 to 0.1%). V gene TRBV30 combines with J gene TRBJ1-6; tentatively, D is TRBD1 (6 bases). The V gene's germline CDR1 is GTSNPN and CDR2 SVGIG (reference sequence). V was cut by 5 bases and J by 8 bases, with 16 bases left in between. This CDR3 contains 14 residues. The CDR3 protein is CAWVPGGNYSPLHF. CDR3 nucleotide sequence: TGTGCCTGGGTCCCGGGGGGCAACTATTCACCCCTCCACTTT.

The chain has TRBV27 and TRBJ1-1; possibly TRBD1 for D (5 bases). CDR3 length: 16 amino acids. V dropped 8 bases and J dropped 1 base, with 20 bases sitting between them. Germline V gives CDR1 MNHEY, CDR2 SMNVEV (reference sequence). CDR3 coding DNA: TGTGCCAGCTCTCCCCCCCGGGGACGGAAGAACACTGAAGCTTTCTTT. Residues: CASSPPRGRKNTEAFF.

This clone appeared many times. The rearrangement links TRBV5-4 to TRBJ1-4, with no clear D. Trimming removed 0 bases from V and 3 bases from J, with 9 bases in between. The CDR3 totals 15 residues. The germline CDR1 and CDR2 sequences are SGHNT and YYREEE (reference sequence). In DNA form, the CDR3 reads TGTGCCAGCAGCTTGGACCAGCAGTCTAATGAAAAACTGTTTTTT. Translation gives CASSLDQQSNEKLFF.

This sequence joins TRBV6-1 and TRBJ2-7; no definite D call. Germline values: CDR1 MNHNS, CDR2 SASEGT. Deletions cut 2 bases from V and 2 bases from J, with 10 bases between. The CDR3 runs to 14 residues. The CDR3 region has the DNA TGTGCCAGCAGTGAAATTATAGACACCTACGAGCAGTACTTC. This translates into CASSEIIDTYEQYF.

The table lists this clone with many counts. V gene TRBV20-1 combines with J gene TRBJ2-1; 9 bases agree with TRBD2. The length of the CDR3 is 15 residues. With V trimmed by 6 bases and J by 7 bases, 13 bases remained unmatched. CDR1 and CDR2 from the germline V gene are DFQATT and SNEGSKA (reference sequence). The CDR3 spells CSALRGSGRGNEQFF. Here the CDR3 DNA reads TGCAGTGCCCTCCGGGGTAGCGGGAGAGGAAATGAGCAGTTCTTC.

This clone is termed medium-sized. This sequence joins TRBV6-2 or TRBV6-3 and TRBJ1-2; D is possibly TRBD1 (5 bases). In germline, CDR1 is MNHEY, CDR2 SVGEGT. Trimming shortened V by 2 bases and J by 8 bases, and 9 bases separated the two germline ends. The CDR3 runs to 12 residues. The CDR3 bases are TGTGCCAGCAGTTACGGGAGACAGGGCTACACCTTC. Protein product: CASSYGRQGYTF.

This clone has a count of ten or more. This chain connects TRBV9 to TRBJ2-7; D is tentatively TRBD1 or TRBD2 (6 bases each). Per the germline V gene, CDR1 is SGDLS and CDR2 is YYNGEE. CDR3 length: 15 amino acids. V lost 1 base and J 0 bases, leaving 11 bases between the germline ends. DNA for the CDR3: TGTGCCAGCAGCGTAACGGGGGCGAGCTCCTACGAGCAGTACTTC. Its protein is CASSVTGASSYEQYF. Supplemented by reference TRBV9 and TRBJ2-7, the full variable domain reads DSGVTQTPKHLITATGQRVTLRCSPRSGDLSVYWYQQSLDQGLQFLIQYYNGEERAKGNILERFSAQQFPDLHSELNLSSLELGDSALYFCASSVTGASSYEQYFGPGTRLTVT.

This CDR3 is CASSVRNSYEQYF. CDR3 nucleotides: TGTGCCAGCAGCGTGCGGAACTCCTACGAGCAGTACTTC. The rearrangement links TRBV2 to TRBJ2-7; D is undetermined. Germline CDR1 is SNHLY and CDR2 is FYNNEI. Trimming took 6 bases from V and 0 from J, leaving 9 bases between them. The CDR3 runs to 13 residues.

This clone was found a few times. V and J are TRBV10-1 and TRBJ2-2; possibly TRBD1 or TRBD2 for D (5 bases each). Germline V gene data show CDR1 as WNHNN and CDR2 as SYGVQD (reference sequence). V lost 2 bases to trimming and J lost 0 bases, with 13 bases between them. This CDR3 has 17 amino acids. CDR3 residues: CASSESLGVANTGELFF. Written as DNA, the CDR3 is TGCGCCAGCAGTGAGAGTCTGGGGGTAGCGAACACCGGGGAGCTGTTTTTT.

The chain links TRBV6-2 or TRBV6-3 to TRBJ2-1; maybe TRBD2 (5 bases). Germline values: CDR1 MNHEY, CDR2 SVGEGT. The V gene lost 2 bases and the J gene lost 8 bases, with 13 bases spanning the gap. The CDR3 sequence is 14 residues long. The CDR3 sequence is CASSYMAGSDEQFF. The CDR3 nucleotides read TGTGCCAGCAGTTACATGGCGGGCAGTGATGAGCAGTTCTTC.

This clone was counted a few times. The V gene is TRBV6-6, the J gene TRBJ2-1; 11 bases agree with TRBD2. This CDR3 has 14 residues. Per the germline V gene, CDR1 is MNHNY and CDR2 is SVGAGI (reference sequence). After removal of 10 bases from V and 5 bases from J, the junction contained 7 bases not matched to a gene. The CDR3: CATQGTSGHNEQFF. CDR3 DNA sequence: TGTGCCACCCAGGGGACTAGCGGACACAATGAGCAGTTCTTC.

This clone was seen ten or more times. This chain links TRBV20-1 with TRBJ2-3, with TRBD2 identical over 7 bases. The CDR3 totals 15 residues. V trimming: 5 bases; J trimming: 1 base; junction bases outside the gene matches: 9. CDR1 and CDR2 from the germline V gene are DFQATT and SNEGSKA (reference sequence). The CDR3 DNA reads as TGCAGTGCTGGTCTTCTCCGGGAGGGCACAGATACGCAGTATTTT. This translates into CSAGLLREGTDTQYF.

This clone has a count of ten or more. This chain links TRBV7-7 with TRBJ2-5, with 11 positions matching TRBD2. The V gene's germline CDR1 is SSHAT and CDR2 FNYEAQ (reference sequence). V shed 1 base, J shed 4 bases, and the junction held 5 bases outside the gene matches. This CDR3 region has 16 residues. The CDR3 protein is CASSLVAGGAAETQYF. The CDR3 nucleotides are TGTGCCAGCAGCTTAGTAGCGGGGGGGGCGGCAGAGACCCAGTACTTC.

This clone came up a few times. Here the CDR3 reads CASSLRVVGGQVNEKLFF. CDR3 bases: TGTGCCAGCAGTTTAAGGGTCGTTGGGGGGCAGGTTAATGAAAAACTGTTTTTT. The chain uses TRBV27 and TRBJ1-4; the D gene is possibly TRBD1 (6 bases). The CDR3 is 18 amino acids. Trimming left V 2 bases short and J 4 bases short, with 20 bases between. CDR1 MNHEY and CDR2 SMNVEV come from the germline V gene (reference sequence).

The chain couples TRBV4-1 to TRBJ2-1, with 9 bases matching TRBD2. The CDR3 spans 15 residues. Germline loops: CDR1 MGHRA, CDR2 YSYEKL. The V and J ends lost 0 bases and 12 bases, in that order; junction bases with no gene match: 9. This chain's CDR3 is CASSQEAGGRRGQFF. DNA for the CDR3: TGCGCCAGCAGCCAAGAAGCGGGAGGTCGAAGGGGGCAGTTCTTC.

Comments on this clone: One end of the junction varies from germline; a read error may be responsible. Other nucleotide sequences from this sample produce the same CDR3. Written as DNA, the CDR3 is TGCGCCAGTAGCTTGGATACGGGGTCGATTTTAGGCTACACCTTC. This translates into CASSLDTGSILGYTF. This rearrangement joins TRBV5-1 to TRBJ1-2; D is unresolved. This CDR3 spans 15 amino acids. CDR1 and CDR2 from the germline V gene are SGHRS and YFSETQ. The complete variable domain, with remaining parts taken from reference TRBV5-1 and TRBJ1-2, reads KAGVTQTPRYLIKTRGQQVTLSCSPISGHRSVSWYQQTPGQGLQFLFEYFSETQRNKGNFPGRFSGRQFSNSRSEMNVSTLELGDSALYLCASSLDTGSILGYTFGSGTRLTVV.

This clone is categorized as medium-sized. V usage is TRBV7-2 and J usage is TRBJ2-7; D not resolved. V was trimmed by 4 bases and J by 4 bases, leaving 11 bases between them. Germline CDR1 SGHTA, CDR2 FQGNSA. The CDR3 contains 13 residues. CDR3: CASSSAYGYEQYF. CDR3 in DNA: TGTGCCAGCAGCTCTGCATACGGTTACGAGCAGTACTTC.

This clone has only a few counts. The CDR3 here is CASTSVGSEQYF. CDR3 nucleotides: TGTGCCAGCACTAGCGTCGGGAGCGAGCAGTACTTC. The chain is built from TRBV2 and TRBJ2-7, with D perhaps matching TRBD2 (6 bases). This CDR3 comprises 12 residues. Trimming left V 7 bases short and J 6 bases short, with 13 bases between. The V gene's germline CDR1 is SNHLY and CDR2 FYNNEI.

About this clone itself: This may be a read error: a much more frequent sequence differs by one nucleotide. Other DNA sequences in the sample encode the same CDR3. CDR3: CASSPPRVGTQYF. CDR3 coding DNA: TGTGCCAGCAGCCCCCCGAGAGTGGGCACCCAGTACTTC. The chain joins TRBV13 to TRBJ2-5; D ambiguous. The CDR3 is 13 residues long. V lost 5 bases to trimming and J lost 8 bases, with 15 bases between them. CDR1 and CDR2 (germline): PRHDT, FYEKMQ (reference sequence). Filled out from reference TRBV13 and TRBJ2-5, the complete variable domain reads AAGVIQSPRHLIKEKRETATLKCYPIPRHDTVYWYQQGPGQDPQFLISFYEKMQSDKGSIPDRFSAQQFSDYHSELNMSSLELGDSALYFCASSPPRVGTQYFGPGTRLLVL.

This sequence joins TRBV6-2 or TRBV6-3 and TRBJ2-7, with 8 positions matching TRBD2. The CDR3 is made up of 18 amino acids. V trimming: 0 bases; J trimming: 4 bases; junction bases outside the gene matches: 14. CDR1 is MNHEY, CDR2 SVGEGT, per germline. CDR3 sequence: CASSYSRSGSHSGYEQYF. The DNA of the CDR3 is TGTGCCAGCAGTTACTCGAGAAGCGGGAGCCACTCTGGATACGAGCAGTACTTC.

The CDR3 loop is CAARASGGEQFF. The CDR3, as DNA: TGTGCCGCTCGGGCTAGCGGGGGAGAACAGTTCTTC. This sequence joins TRBV6-1 and TRBJ2-1; 10 positions agree with TRBD2. The CDR3 has 12 residues. J gave up 13 bases and V 11 bases, and 11 bases lay outside the gene matches. Per germline, CDR1 MNHNS and CDR2 SASEGT.

This chain links TRBV2 with TRBJ1-1; TRBD1 might be the D (5 bases). Trimming stripped 4 bases from V and 3 bases from J, with 9 bases between. CDR3 length: 13 amino acids. Per germline, CDR1 SNHLY and CDR2 FYNNEI. The CDR3 protein is CASSVEGHTEAFF. CDR3 bases: TGTGCCAGCAGTGTAGAGGGGCACACTGAAGCTTTCTTT.

This chain uses TRBV5-6 with TRBJ1-1, with a weak D call TRBD1 (6 bases). Trimming left V 1 base short and J 7 bases short, with 20 bases between. CDR1 SGHDT and CDR2 YYEEEE come from the germline V gene. The CDR3 has 16 amino acids. Here the CDR3 reads CASSLTLLGADGEAFF. The CDR3 DNA is TGTGCCAGCAGCTTGACTCTATTGGGGGCCGATGGTGAAGCTTTCTTT.

The chain is built from TRBV5-1 and TRBJ2-1; 8 bases fit TRBD1. Germline CDR1 and CDR2: SGHRS and YFSETQ. This CDR3 is built from 16 residues. V shed 4 bases, J shed 8 bases, and the junction held 14 bases outside the gene matches. Written as DNA, the CDR3 is TGCGCCAGCAGCACGGAACAGGTTGACAGGGGCGATGAGCAGTTCTTC. It encodes CASSTEQVDRGDEQFF.